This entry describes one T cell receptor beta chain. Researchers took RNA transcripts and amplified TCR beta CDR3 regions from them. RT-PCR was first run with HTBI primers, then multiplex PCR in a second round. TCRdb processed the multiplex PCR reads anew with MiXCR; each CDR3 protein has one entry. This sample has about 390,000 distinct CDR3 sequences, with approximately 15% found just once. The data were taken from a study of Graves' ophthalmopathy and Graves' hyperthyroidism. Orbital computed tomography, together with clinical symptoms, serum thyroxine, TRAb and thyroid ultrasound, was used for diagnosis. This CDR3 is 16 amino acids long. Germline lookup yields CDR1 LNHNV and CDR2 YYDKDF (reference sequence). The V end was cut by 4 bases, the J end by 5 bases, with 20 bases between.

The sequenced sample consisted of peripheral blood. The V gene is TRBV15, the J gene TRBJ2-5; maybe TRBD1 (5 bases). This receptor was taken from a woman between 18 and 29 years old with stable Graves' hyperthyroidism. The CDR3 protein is CATSTTPAGKWETQYF. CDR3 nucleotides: TGTGCCACCAGCACGACACCCGCAGGGAAGTGGGAGACCCAGTACTTC.